What follows are 11 T cell receptor beta chains derived from one specimen sequenced in a study of T-cell memory formation after mild COVID-19. A single record per CDR3 protein comes from TCRdb applying MiXCR to the 5' RACE reads. The sample lists roughly 170,000 distinct CDR3 sequences, around 20% seen once, with 3% to 4.5% in the top ten. Sequencing was done on a sample of PBMCs or a T cell subset sorted from them (not recorded which). These receptors were collected from a man aged 18 to 30 who had mild COVID-19 (a few samples of this study predate the infection). Cell type and time point are not known.

This clonotype was observed once. The rearrangement uses TRBV6-6 and TRBJ1-4; D gene ambiguous. Germline values: CDR1 MNHNY, CDR2 SVGAGI (reference sequence). Trimming cost V 5 bases and J 0 bases, with 10 bases left between them. This CDR3 has 15 residues. The CDR3 DNA is TGTGCCAGCAGTCCCCACCGTACAACTAATGAAAAACTGTTTTTT. Amino acid sequence: CASSPHRTTNEKLFF.

The genes are TRBV6-2 or TRBV6-3 and TRBJ1-1, with 10 nucleotides matching TRBD1. Germline trimming cut 6 bases from V and 0 bases from J; bases unmatched to any gene: 7. Germline assignment: CDR1 MNHEY and CDR2 SVGEGT. The CDR3 runs to 16 residues. The CDR3 protein is CASSMGQGSLNTEAFF. In DNA form, the CDR3 reads TGTGCCAGCAGCATGGGACAGGGGTCTTTGAACACTGAAGCTTTCTTT.

This chain joins TRBV5-1 and TRBJ2-1; TRBD2 agrees at 9 bases. This CDR3 has 17 residues. Germline V lookup: CDR1 SGHRS, CDR2 YFSETQ. Trimming at V came to 3 bases and at J to 4 bases, leaving 11 bases not matched to a gene. The DNA for the CDR3 is TGCGCCAGCAGCTCGGTTCTGGGCGCGGGGGGGTACAATGAGCAGTTCTTC. Its translation is CASSSVLGAGGYNEQFF.

This clonotype was observed many times. The chain has TRBV5-1 and TRBJ2-7; a weak D match, TRBD1 (6 bases). V was cut by 0 bases and J by 2 bases, with 9 bases left in between. The CDR3 has 14 residues. Germline CDR1 SGHRS, CDR2 YFSETQ. CDR3 coding DNA: TGCGCCAGCAGCTTGGGCAGGGGTCCCTACGAGCAGTACTTC. Protein product: CASSLGRGPYEQYF.

The V call is TRBV7-6, the J call TRBJ2-7, with D possibly called TRBD1 or TRBD2 (5 bases each). The germline gives CDR1 SGHVS, CDR2 FNYEAQ. V lost 3 bases to trimming and J lost 3 bases, with 9 bases between them. The CDR3 consists of 13 residues. The CDR3 DNA sequence: TGTGCCAGCAGCTTCGGGGACCTCTACGAGCAGTACTTC. As protein: CASSFGDLYEQYF.

This clonotype was seen a few times. The chain has TRBV4-1 and TRBJ2-4, with D perhaps assigned TRBD1 or TRBD2 (5 bases each). This CDR3 region has 18 residues. Trimming stripped 1 base from V and 3 bases from J, with 19 bases between. In germline, CDR1 is MGHRA, CDR2 YSYEKL. The CDR3 DNA is TGCGCCAGCAGCCAAGTGACAACCGGGGCTGGAGGCAAAAACATTCAGTACTTC. As protein: CASSQVTTGAGGKNIQYF.

The chain uses TRBV12-3 or TRBV12-4 and TRBJ2-2, with 10 bases aligning to TRBD2. This CDR3 contains 14 residues. The J segment lost 15 bases and the V segment lost 4 bases, leaving 11 bases of the junction unmatched. The CDR3 sequence: CASSSSGGPGRVFF. The CDR3 nucleotides are TGTGCCAGCAGTTCTAGCGGGGGACCGGGTAGGGTGTTTTTT.

The rearrangement links TRBV2 to TRBJ2-7, with D tentatively TRBD2 (7 bases). The germline CDR1 and CDR2 sequences are SNHLY and FYNNEI. Trimming removed 5 bases from V and 1 base from J, with 15 bases in between. This CDR3 comprises 15 residues. The DNA for the CDR3 is TGTGCCAGCAGTACCGGAGGGGGGGCTTCCTACGAGCAGTACTTC. The encoded protein is CASSTGGGASYEQYF.

This clonotype was counted ten times or more. J is TRBJ2-3 and V is TRBV7-2; D not certain. Trimming stripped 2 bases from V and 4 bases from J, with 7 bases between. CDR1 and CDR2 from the germline V gene are SGHTA and FQGNSA. CDR3 length: 13 residues. The CDR3 nucleotides read TGTGCCAGCAGCTTATCTTTCGCAGATACGCAGTATTTT. It is translated as CASSLSFADTQYF.

This clonotype was counted between two and nine times. V gene TRBV6-5 combines with J gene TRBJ2-7; the D gene is possibly TRBD2 (5 bases). CDR3 length: 13 residues. Trimming took 2 bases from V and 5 from J, leaving 10 bases between them. The germline V gene encodes CDR1 MNHEY and CDR2 SVGAGI. The CDR3 sequence: CASSYRGQHEQYF. For the CDR3, the DNA is TGTGCCAGCAGTTACCGAGGGCAGCACGAGCAGTACTTC.

This clonotype was found many times. This chain joins TRBV12-3 or TRBV12-4 and TRBJ2-2; D is possibly TRBD1 (5 bases). The CDR3 is 15 amino acids. Trimming pared 5 bases from V and 4 bases from J, leaving 14 bases between. Here the CDR3 reads CASSASIGVTGELFF. The CDR3 bases are TGTGCCAGCAGTGCCTCGATAGGGGTCACCGGGGAGCTGTTTTTT.